The next 20 T cell receptor beta chains were all read from a single sample in a study of blood T cell repertoires in COVID-19 (dated by TCRdb to the early 2020s). The library was made by the immunoSEQ multiplex PCR assay. Entries here come from immuneACCESS through TCRdb and include only in-frame sequences with V and J called. Some clones fail to appear in such tables; in the studies checked, an unresolved V gene covers under half of the shortfall, and the cause of the remainder is unknown. Present in this sample are 140,000 to 150,000 clones, around 86% of which were seen just once. The ten largest clonotypes hold about 7.5% of the sample. Material: peripheral blood. All receptors come from a human donor in a cohort sampled during active COVID-19.

The gene calls are TRBV29-1 and TRBJ2-3; 9 bases line up with TRBD2. CDR1 is SQVTM and CDR2 is ANQGSEA in the germline V gene. The junction had 5 bases not matched to a gene; V was cut back by 5 bases and J by 2 bases. The CDR3 is made up of 14 amino acids. The CDR3 nucleotides read TGCAGCGTTAGGGCTAGCGGGATCACAGATACGCAGTATTTT. This sequence encodes CSVRASGITDTQYF.

V gene TRBV4-2 combines with J gene TRBJ1-2; 11 bases line up with TRBD1. This CDR3 is 14 amino acids long. Germline V CDR1 and CDR2: LGHNA, YNFKEQ. J lost 6 bases, V lost 3 bases, and 3 bases had no gene match. The CDR3 here is CASSQMGQGDGYTF. The CDR3 DNA reads as TGTGCCAGCAGCCAGATGGGACAGGGGGATGGCTACACCTTC.

Here the CDR3 DNA reads TGTGCCAGCAGCCTAATGACAGGCTCTGTAACTGAAGCTTTCTTT. Amino acids: CASSLMTGSVTEAFF. The gene calls are TRBV7-6 and TRBJ1-1; a possible D gene is TRBD1 (6 bases). In germline, CDR1 is SGHVS, CDR2 FNYEAQ. Trimming shortened V by 5 bases and J by 5 bases, and 18 bases separated the two germline ends. This CDR3 is 15 amino acids long.

The chain is built from TRBV2 and TRBJ2-1; D uncertain. Looked up from germline, CDR1 is SNHLY and CDR2 is FYNNEI. V lost 4 bases to trimming and J lost 1 base, with 14 bases between them. The CDR3 consists of 16 residues. CDR3 in amino acids: CASSGAQSRSYNEQFF. As DNA, the CDR3 is TGTGCCAGCAGTGGGGCACAATCAAGGTCCTACAATGAGCAGTTCTTC.

V and J are TRBV4-1 and TRBJ1-5; perhaps TRBD1 as D (5 bases). Germline loops: CDR1 MGHRA, CDR2 YSYEKL. CDR3 size: 14 residues. V lost 0 bases to trimming and J lost 2 bases, with 5 bases between them. In nucleotides, the CDR3 is TGCGCCAGCAGCCAAGAAGGGGGCAATCAGCCCCAGCATTTT. It yields the protein CASSQEGGNQPQHF.

The CDR3 spells CATSIIAGRADTQYF. The CDR3 DNA reads as TGTGCCACCAGCATTATAGCGGGGCGCGCAGATACGCAGTATTTT. The chain has TRBV15 and TRBJ2-3; 8 bases match TRBD2. The CDR3 is made up of 15 amino acids. Trimming cost V 4 bases and J 4 bases; bases outside gene matches: 7. The V gene's germline CDR1 is LNHNV and CDR2 YYDKDF (reference sequence).

V and J are TRBV12-3 or TRBV12-4 and TRBJ2-7; the match to TRBD1 covers 7 bases. Trimming removed 0 bases from V and 4 bases from J; junction bases left unmatched: 0. The CDR3 is 13 amino acids. The CDR3 protein is CASSLATGYEQYF. CDR3 DNA: TGTGCCAGCAGTTTAGCGACAGGGTACGAGCAGTACTTC.

The chain combines TRBV6-2 or TRBV6-3 with TRBJ2-3; a possible D gene is TRBD2 (8 bases). The CDR3 spans 16 residues. V was cut by 2 bases and J by 4 bases, with 16 bases left in between. Germline assignment: CDR1 MNHEY and CDR2 SVGEGT. The CDR3 DNA reads TGTGCCAGCAGTTACGGGCGTAGCGGGACAGCAGATACGCAGTATTTT. Protein sequence: CASSYGRSGTADTQYF.

The chain employs TRBV6-5 and TRBJ2-7; D gene ambiguous. The CDR3 loop spans 13 amino acids. Germline lookup yields CDR1 MNHEY and CDR2 SVGAGI. Trimming stripped 10 bases from V and 5 bases from J, with 18 bases between. In DNA, the CDR3 is TGTGCCACCAGAGACACGGTGAAGGACGAGCAGTACTTC. Encoded protein: CATRDTVKDEQYF.

V usage is TRBV28 and J usage is TRBJ1-5, with a possible D match to TRBD1 (6 bases). V was trimmed by 8 bases and J by 0 bases, leaving 17 bases between them. Germline CDR1 MDHEN, CDR2 SYDVKM. The CDR3 contains 16 residues. Here the CDR3 reads CASFTTRDTSNQPQHF. For the CDR3, the DNA is TGTGCCAGCTTTACCACCCGGGACACTAGCAATCAGCCCCAGCATTTT.

The V and J genes are TRBV9 and TRBJ2-5, with 13 nucleotides matching TRBD2. The CDR3 loop spans 17 amino acids. V dropped 4 bases and J dropped 5; count of bases not matched to a gene: 11. From germline, CDR1 is SGDLS and CDR2 YYNGEE. The CDR3 DNA sequence: TGTGCCAGCAGCCCCCCGCTAGGACTAGCGGGAGATGAGACCCAGTACTTC. Protein sequence: CASSPPLGLAGDETQYF.

The genes are TRBV7-2 and TRBJ2-2; 7 bases map to TRBD2. The CDR3 extends over 15 amino acids. Germline V gene data show CDR1 as SGHTA and CDR2 as FQGNSA. V shed 5 bases, J shed 4 bases, and the junction held 7 bases outside the gene matches. CDR3 in DNA: TGTGCCAGCAGCCTTCACTCTAGCGGCACCGGGGAGCTGTTTTTT. As protein: CASSLHSSGTGELFF.

V is TRBV7-3 and J is TRBJ2-2; D is possibly TRBD1 (5 bases). Germline CDR1 reads SGHTA; CDR2 reads FQGTGA. This CDR3 region has 14 residues. Between the trimmed V and J ends, which lost 3 bases and 1 base, there was a span of 6 bases. In nucleotides, the CDR3 is TGTGCCAGCAGCTTGACAGAGAACACCGGGGAGCTGTTTTTT. Its translation is CASSLTENTGELFF.

The chain uses TRBV10-3 and TRBJ2-7; 7 bases agree with TRBD2. V was pared by 0 bases and J by 1 base, with 0 bases of the junction left unmatched. The CDR3 is 14 amino acids. Germline lookup yields CDR1 ENHRY and CDR2 SYGVKD. In nucleotides, the CDR3 is TGTGCCATCAGTGAGTCGGGGGGGTCCTACGAGCAGTACTTC. This translates into CAISESGGSYEQYF.

CDR3 coding DNA: TGCGCCAGCAGCTTGGCCCCAATACCGACAGGAACCCCGGGTACCTACGAGCAGTACTTC. Its protein product is CASSLAPIPTGTPGTYEQYF. J is TRBJ2-7 and V is TRBV5-1, with D perhaps TRBD1 (6 bases). Germline V gene sequence: CDR1 SGHRS, CDR2 YFSETQ. The CDR3 sequence is 20 residues long. The V end lost 0 bases, the J end lost 2 bases, and 27 bases lay between the germline ends.

J is TRBJ2-7 and V is TRBV5-6, with TRBD1 identical over 10 bases. The ends lost 2 bases at V and 3 bases at J; junction bases unmatched: 2. The length of the CDR3 is 14 residues. Looked up from germline, CDR1 is SGHDT and CDR2 is YYEEEE. CDR3 sequence reads: CASSFRDRGYEQYF. In DNA form, the CDR3 reads TGTGCCAGCAGCTTCCGGGACAGGGGCTACGAGCAGTACTTC.

The chain employs TRBV11-3 and TRBJ2-1, with 7 bases aligning to TRBD2. The germline V gene encodes CDR1 SGHNT and CDR2 YENEEA. The CDR3 has 15 residues. The trim removed 3 bases at V and 7 bases at J, leaving 9 bases unmatched. In DNA, the CDR3 is TGTGCCAGCAGCTTCGGGCTAGCGGCTAAGAATGAGCAGTTCTTC. Amino acids: CASSFGLAAKNEQFF. Drawing the rest from reference TRBV11-3 and TRBJ2-1, the complete variable domain is EAGVVQSPRYKIIEKKQPVAFWCNPISGHNTLYWYLQNLGQGPELLIRYENEEAVDDSQLPKDRFSAERLKGVDSTLKIQPAELGDSAVYLCASSFGLAAKNEQFFGPGTRLTVL.

The count of this clone is one. This CDR3 is also generated by other DNA sequences in the sample. The genes are TRBV28 and TRBJ2-6; perhaps TRBD1 as D (6 bases). V dropped 5 bases and J dropped 0 bases, with 8 bases sitting between them. The germline V gene has CDR1 MDHEN and CDR2 SYDVKM. The CDR3 covers 15 residues. The CDR3 here is CASSPDSSGANVLTF. The CDR3 DNA sequence: TGTGCCAGCAGTCCGGACAGCTCTGGGGCCAACGTCCTGACTTTC.

The chain has TRBV28 and TRBJ1-4; D ambiguous. Germline CDR1 is MDHEN and CDR2 is SYDVKM. CDR3 length: 13 residues. The V and J ends lost 7 bases and 4 bases respectively, with 10 bases between them. CDR3 DNA sequence: TGTGCCAGCATTAACGGGATTAATGAAAAACTGTTTTTT. Protein: CASINGINEKLFF. Full variable domain (outside the CDR3, taken from reference TRBV28 and TRBJ1-4): DVKVTQSSRYLVKRTGEKVFLECVQDMDHENMFWYRQDPGLGLRLIYFSYDVKMKEKGDIPEGYSVSREKKERFSLILESASTNQTSMYLCASINGINEKLFFGSGTQLSVL.

The chain has TRBV5-1 and TRBJ1-3; 8 nucleotides align to TRBD1. The CDR3 sequence is 15 residues long. Losses at the gene ends were 0 bases for V and 7 bases for J; bases not matched to a gene: 6. CDR1 is SGHRS, CDR2 YFSETQ, per germline. The CDR3, as DNA: TGCGCCAGCAGCTTGGCGGGGGACAGGCCGAACACCATATATTTT. Translating it yields CASSLAGDRPNTIYF.